What follows are 27 T cell receptor beta chains derived from one specimen sequenced in a study of blood T cells in healthy people across ages. The second PCR ran about 6 to 11 cycles with a sample-barcoded 5' primer and J-beta primers. TCRdb called the 5' RACE reads again in MiXCR, with one record for every CDR3 protein. The sample has some 370,000 distinct CDR3 sequences, about 49% seen once. Sequencing was done on a sample of blood. The receptors shown here come from a man in his sixties in good health.

This chain uses TRBV6-5 with TRBJ2-5; weak D call: TRBD1 (5 bases). In germline, CDR1 is MNHEY, CDR2 SVGAGI. Trimming shortened V by 5 bases and J by 5 bases, and 18 bases separated the two germline ends. This CDR3 comprises 15 residues. CDR3 residues: CASSPDTDPGETQYF. The CDR3 nucleotides read TGTGCCAGCAGTCCAGACACCGATCCAGGGGAGACCCAGTACTTC.

The chain recombines TRBV2 with TRBJ2-5; D remains ambiguous. Germline CDR1 and CDR2: SNHLY and FYNNEI. V was cut by 4 bases and J by 5 bases, with 11 bases left in between. This CDR3 has 13 residues. The CDR3 bases are TGTGCCAGCAGTGCGATGGTTCGGGAGACCCAGTACTTC. It codes for CASSAMVRETQYF. Full variable domain (missing parts from reference TRBV2 and TRBJ2-5): EPEVTQTPSHQVTQMGQEVILRCVPISNHLYFYWYRQILGQKVEFLVSFYNNEISEKSEIFDDQFSVERPDGSNFTLKIRSTKLEDSAMYFCASSAMVRETQYFGPGTRLLVL.

In this sample, this clonotype turned up once. A read error may explain this, as a much larger clone is one base away. This rearrangement joins TRBV20-1 to TRBJ2-1; possible D gene TRBD1, 5 bases. The CDR3 covers 14 residues. Germline CDR1 reads DFQATT; CDR2 reads SNEGSKA (reference sequence). In DNA form, the CDR3 reads TGCAGTGTTAGCCAGGGCAGCTCCTACAATGGGCAGTTCTTC. It is translated as CSVSQGSSYNGQFF.

J is TRBJ2-6 and V is TRBV28; TRBD1 might be the D (7 bases). Trimming shortened V by 5 bases and J by 0 bases, and 14 bases separated the two germline ends. The germline CDR1 and CDR2 sequences are MDHEN and SYDVKM. The CDR3 consists of 17 residues. The CDR3, as DNA: TGTGCCAGCAGTGGAGCAGGGGGGATCTCTGGGGCCAACGTCCTGACTTTC. It yields the protein CASSGAGGISGANVLTF.

This clonotype was detected a few times. Since a much larger clone is just one base distant, this may be a read error. The rearrangement links TRBV9 to TRBJ2-2, with TRBD2 as a possible D gene (6 bases). The V gene's germline CDR1 is SGDLS and CDR2 YYNGEE. The CDR3 contains 14 residues. Trimming shortened V by 1 base and J by 3 bases, and 7 bases separated the two germline ends. The CDR3 is CASSVRGYTGELFF. CDR3 in DNA: TGTGCCAGCAGCGTACGGGGGTACACCGGGGAGCTGTTTTTT. Based on the CDR3 plus reference TRBV9 and TRBJ2-2, the full variable domain is DSGVTQTPKHLITATGQRVTLRCSPRSGDLSVYWYQQSLDQGLQFLIQYYNGEERAKGNILERFSAQQFPDLHSELNLSSLELGDSALYFCASSVRGYTGELFFGEGSRLTVL.

This chain links TRBV6-5 with TRBJ2-5, with 7 bases aligning to TRBD1. Trimming cost V 2 bases and J 11 bases; bases outside gene matches: 14. Germline CDR1 and CDR2: MNHEY and SVGAGI. The CDR3 extends over 15 amino acids. CDR3 bases: TGTGCCAGCAGTTACGAGGGCGCCGGGCAGGGGGAGCAGTACTTC. It yields the protein CASSYEGAGQGEQYF.

CDR3 protein: CARRPDSSYNEQFF. CDR3 bases: TGTGCTAGAAGGCCGGATAGCTCCTACAATGAGCAGTTCTTC. The chain employs TRBV2 and TRBJ2-1, with D hard to call. This CDR3 contains 14 residues. Germline loops: CDR1 SNHLY, CDR2 FYNNEI.

To note about this clonotype: One end of the junction fails to match germline, which may point to a read error. The chain is built from TRBV6-5 and TRBJ2-7; 8 nucleotides line up with TRBD2. The V gene's germline CDR1 is MNHEY and CDR2 SVGAGI. The CDR3 covers 14 residues. As DNA, the CDR3 is TGTGTCAGCAGCCCAACGGGAGGGCCCTACGAGCAGTACTTC. It is translated as CVSSPTGGPYEQYF.

This rearrangement joins TRBV4-3 to TRBJ2-5; 8 bases line up with TRBD1. Looked up from germline, CDR1 is LGHNA and CDR2 is YSLEER. The trim removed 0 bases at V and 5 bases at J, leaving 5 bases unmatched. CDR3 length: 15 amino acids. The CDR3: CASSQETGGRETQYF. CDR3 coding DNA: TGCGCCAGCAGCCAAGAAACAGGGGGAAGGGAGACCCAGTACTTC.

V is TRBV3-1 and J is TRBJ1-2, with TRBD1 as a possible D gene (5 bases). V lost 8 bases to trimming and J lost 6 bases, with 16 bases between them. Germline V CDR1 and CDR2: LGHDT, YNNKEL (reference sequence). The CDR3 contains 13 residues. CDR3 coding DNA: TGTGCCAGCCGAGGGACTCCAGACCATGGCTACACCTTC. This codes for CASRGTPDHGYTF.

The V gene is TRBV14, the J gene TRBJ2-2; D ambiguous. Deletions cut 1 base from V and 5 bases from J, with 11 bases between. Germline loops: CDR1 SGHDN, CDR2 FVKESK. The CDR3 is made up of 15 amino acids. CDR3 sequence (DNA): TGTGCCAGCAGCCAAGGTTCCGGTGGAACCGGGGAGCTGTTTTTT. Its translation is CASSQGSGGTGELFF.

This sequence joins TRBV9 and TRBJ1-4, with TRBD1 matching 9 bases. CDR3 length: 16 amino acids. Unmatched junction bases numbered 10, after V lost 3 bases and J lost 7 bases. Germline V gene sequence: CDR1 SGDLS, CDR2 YYNGEE. CDR3 in DNA: TGTGCCAGCAGCGAGGGACCCGGGACAGGGTCTGAAAAACTGTTTTTT. Its protein is CASSEGPGTGSEKLFF.

The rearrangement uses TRBV20-1 and TRBJ2-5; perhaps TRBD2 as D (7 bases). The germline V gene encodes CDR1 DFQATT and CDR2 SNEGSKA (reference sequence). There are 14 residues in the CDR3. Trimming cost V 0 bases and J 5 bases, with 13 bases left between them. Written as DNA, the CDR3 is TGCAGTGCTAGAGATCAGGGGAGGGGGGAGACCCAGTACTTC. As protein: CSARDQGRGETQYF.

This clonotype was seen a few times. The CDR3 loop is CSVRQGHEQYF. The CDR3 DNA reads as TGCAGCGTTAGACAGGGCCACGAGCAGTACTTC. This rearrangement joins TRBV29-1 to TRBJ2-7; TRBD1 agrees at 7 bases. Germline V gene lookup returns CDR1 SQVTM and CDR2 ANQGSEA. With 5 bases clipped from V and 5 bases from J, the junction kept 3 bases outside the gene matches. The CDR3 has 11 residues.

This rearrangement joins TRBV6-5 to TRBJ2-3; 13 bases are shared with TRBD2. The V and J ends lost 6 bases and 5 bases, in that order; junction bases with no gene match: 5. Germline assignment: CDR1 MNHEY and CDR2 SVGAGI. CDR3 length: 15 residues. CDR3 DNA sequence: TGTGCCAGCAGGACTAGCGGGGGGCCTGGAGATACGCAGTATTTT. It is translated as CASRTSGGPGDTQYF.

The genes are TRBV20-1 and TRBJ2-3; TRBD1 is a possible D gene (5 bases). The CDR3 runs to 14 residues. Germline V CDR1 and CDR2: DFQATT, SNEGSKA (reference sequence). V was trimmed by 7 bases and J by 10 bases, leaving 24 bases between them. The DNA of the CDR3 is TGCAGTGGAAGCACCCAGGGTCCGTCAGAAGCGCAGTATTTT. Its translation is CSGSTQGPSEAQYF.

CDR3 amino acids: CASRMDSSVDGYTF. CDR3 bases: TGTGCCAGCAGAATGGACAGTTCCGTGGATGGCTACACCTTC. The J gene is TRBJ1-2, the V gene TRBV28; D is possibly TRBD1 (6 bases). Germline CDR1 is MDHEN and CDR2 is SYDVKM. The CDR3 length is 14 residues. Trimming stripped 6 bases from V and 6 bases from J, with 17 bases between.

The CDR3 sequence: CASSYERGGADEDTQYF. CDR3 in DNA: TGTGCCAGCAGTTACGAAAGGGGGGGGGCCGATGAAGATACGCAGTATTTT. This chain connects TRBV6-2 or TRBV6-3 to TRBJ2-3; tentative D call: TRBD2 (7 bases). This CDR3 is 17 amino acids long. CDR1 is MNHEY, CDR2 SVGEGT, per germline. The V gene lost 2 bases and the J gene lost 5 bases, with 20 bases spanning the gap.

This clonotype was detected a few times. The chain recombines TRBV5-1 with TRBJ2-1; 9 nucleotides agree with TRBD2. Trimming took 0 bases from V and 7 from J; bases not matched to a gene: 5. This CDR3 contains 15 residues. Germline V gene data show CDR1 as SGHRS and CDR2 as YFSETQ. This CDR3 is CASSLEAGLANEQFF. The CDR3 DNA is TGCGCCAGCAGCTTGGAAGCGGGACTAGCAAATGAGCAGTTCTTC. The whole variable domain, remainder taken from reference TRBV5-1 and TRBJ2-1, is KAGVTQTPRYLIKTRGQQVTLSCSPISGHRSVSWYQQTPGQGLQFLFEYFSETQRNKGNFPGRFSGRQFSNSRSEMNVSTLELGDSALYLCASSLEAGLANEQFFGPGTRLTVL.

This chain connects TRBV6-2 or TRBV6-3 to TRBJ1-2; a weak D match, TRBD1 (6 bases). Germline CDR1 and CDR2: MNHEY and SVGEGT. Trimming removed 8 bases from V and 8 bases from J, with 15 bases in between. There are 12 residues in the CDR3. The CDR3 sequence: CASRSTTGGYTF. In DNA form, the CDR3 reads TGTGCCAGCCGGAGCACGACAGGCGGCTACACCTTC.

V usage is TRBV20-1 and J usage is TRBJ2-7; TRBD2 might be the D (5 bases). CDR1 and CDR2 (germline): DFQATT, SNEGSKA (reference sequence). The CDR3 contains 15 residues. V lost 0 bases and J 4 bases, leaving 16 bases between the germline ends. The DNA for the CDR3 is TGCAGTGCTAGAGAGGCGGGCACGATAAGGTACGAGCAGTACTTC. It translates to CSAREAGTIRYEQYF.

As regards this clonotype: At one boundary the junction diverges from the germline segment, which might be a read error. This chain links TRBV7-9 with TRBJ2-7; D is unresolved. Germline lookup yields CDR1 SEHNR and CDR2 FQNEAQ (reference sequence). The CDR3 totals 13 residues. This chain's CDR3 is CVSSPKTRDEQYF. The CDR3 nucleotides read TGTGTCAGCAGTCCTAAGACCCGCGATGAGCAGTACTTC.

In its sample, this clonotype was seen a few times. This rearrangement joins TRBV13 to TRBJ2-3; 7 bases agree with TRBD2. Germline V gene data show CDR1 as PRHDT and CDR2 as FYEKMQ (reference sequence). Unmatched junction bases numbered 12, after V lost 5 bases and J lost 10 bases. The CDR3 has 14 residues. CDR3 bases: TGTGCCAGCAGCCCGTTTGCGGGAGATGGGGCGCAGTATTTT. It specifies CASSPFAGDGAQYF. Full variable domain (remainder filled in from reference TRBV13 and TRBJ2-3): AAGVIQSPRHLIKEKRETATLKCYPIPRHDTVYWYQQGPGQDPQFLISFYEKMQSDKGSIPDRFSAQQFSDYHSELNMSSLELGDSALYFCASSPFAGDGAQYFGPGTRLTVL.

This clonotype has a single count. This sequence joins TRBV9 and TRBJ2-1; D unclear. The germline V and J ends were trimmed by 3 bases and 6 bases, with 16 bases remaining between them. The CDR3 extends over 15 amino acids. CDR1 is SGDLS, CDR2 YYNGEE, per germline. CDR3 protein: CASSALNAAGNEQFF. DNA for the CDR3: TGTGCCAGCAGCGCCCTAAACGCGGCCGGCAATGAGCAGTTCTTC.

The chain has TRBV14 and TRBJ2-3; 10 positions agree with TRBD2. From germline, CDR1 is SGHDN and CDR2 FVKESK. V lost 2 bases, J lost 6 bases, and 8 bases stayed unmatched. The CDR3 has 16 amino acids. CDR3 sequence: CASSQPQLAGLDTQYF. The DNA of the CDR3 is TGTGCCAGCAGCCAACCGCAACTAGCGGGGCTTGATACGCAGTATTTT.

In its sample, this clonotype was seen a few times. The V gene is TRBV24-1, the J gene TRBJ2-4; TRBD2 matches 10 bases. CDR1 is KGHDR and CDR2 is SFDVKD in the germline V gene. V lost 2 bases, J lost 6 bases, and 6 bases stayed unmatched. This CDR3 is 16 amino acids long. CDR3 amino acids: CATSDSRTSGRNIQYF. The CDR3 nucleotides are TGTGCCACCAGTGATTCCCGGACTAGCGGAAGAAACATTCAGTACTTC.

A few counts support this clonotype. This sequence joins TRBV7-2 and TRBJ2-7; a weak D match, TRBD2 (8 bases). The CDR3 extends over 16 amino acids. Germline V gives CDR1 SGHTA, CDR2 FQGNSA. V was pared by 6 bases and J by 3 bases, with 21 bases between. Here the CDR3 reads CASSPGGLAGNYEQYF. As DNA, the CDR3 is TGTGCCAGCAGTCCAGGGGGGTTAGCGGGAAACTACGAGCAGTACTTC.